This T cell receptor beta chain was identified in a study of blood T cell repertoires in COVID-19. Study summary: COVID-19 samples collected from the United States, Italy and Spain covered acute and convalescent phases.

Authors' data handling: Nucleated cell number was recorded as an estimate derived from reference gene primer amplification. Assay used: immunoSEQ multiplex PCR; TCRdb lists only in-frame clones, some missing. V and J calls plus clone size are reproduced from that table; the DNA served to infer D and trimming. The sample shows 55,000 to 80,000 clones, roughly 74% of them seen only once. The TCR sequence derives from a woman aged 80 or over with acute or convalescent COVID-19. Sequencing was performed on peripheral blood.

CDR3 in DNA: TGCGCCAGCTCCCAACTAGCGGGCTTCACAGATACGCAGTATTTT. Protein product: CASSQLAGFTDTQYF. The chain is built from TRBV10-1 and TRBJ2-3, with 9 positions matching TRBD2. Per the germline V gene, CDR1 is WNHNN and CDR2 is SYGVQD (reference sequence). J gave up 2 bases and V 8 bases, and 8 bases lay outside the gene matches. The CDR3 length is 15 residues.